This TCR beta chain was obtained from a study of T cells in localized non-small cell lung cancer. Points from the study as a whole: Longer overall survival was seen with higher T cell density measured in blood. Uninvolved adjacent lung showed higher T cell clonality than tumor. Only one tumor region went through sequencing, so heterogeneity may still be there. The appearance of a median approximately 60 of the top 100 tumor clones was seen in adjacent lung.

This table comes from immunoSEQ multiplex PCR, and its TCRdb copy is limited to in-frame clones, with some not included. Of 40,000 or so clones listed, 75% to 90% are singletons. Between the trimmed V and J ends, which lost 5 bases and 4 bases, there was a span of 16 bases. The CDR3 runs to 14 residues. Germline CDR1 reads SQVTM; CDR2 reads ANQGSEA. Comments on this clone: Its antigen remains unidentified.

The J gene is TRBJ2-3, the V gene TRBV29-1, with D hard to call. The receptor's source is a man aged 35 to 70 with stage I lung adenocarcinoma. This specimen consisted of peripheral blood, obtained before any cancer treatment. The CDR3 loop reads CSVNWASSPDTQYF. In nucleotides, the CDR3 is TGCAGCGTTAACTGGGCTAGTAGTCCAGATACGCAGTATTTT.